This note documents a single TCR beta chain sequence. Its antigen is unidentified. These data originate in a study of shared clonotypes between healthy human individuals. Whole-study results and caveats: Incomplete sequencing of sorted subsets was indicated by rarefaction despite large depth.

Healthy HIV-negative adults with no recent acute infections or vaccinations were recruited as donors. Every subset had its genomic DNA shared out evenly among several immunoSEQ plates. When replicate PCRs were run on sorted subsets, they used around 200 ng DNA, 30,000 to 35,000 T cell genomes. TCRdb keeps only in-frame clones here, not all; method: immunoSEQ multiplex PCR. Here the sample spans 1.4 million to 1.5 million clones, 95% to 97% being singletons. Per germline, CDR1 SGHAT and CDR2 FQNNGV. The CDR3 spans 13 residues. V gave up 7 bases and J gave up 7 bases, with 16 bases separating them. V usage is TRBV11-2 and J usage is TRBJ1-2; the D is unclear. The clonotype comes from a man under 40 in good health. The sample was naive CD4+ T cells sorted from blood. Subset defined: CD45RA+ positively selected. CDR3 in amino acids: CASTLTWGVGYTF. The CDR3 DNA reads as TGTGCCAGCACCCTCACGTGGGGAGTTGGCTACACCTTC.